The rows below give T cell receptor beta chains drawn from one sample of a study of T cells in Graves' hyperthyroidism and ophthalmopathy. TCRdb called the multiplex PCR reads again in MiXCR, with one record for every CDR3 protein. The sample contains fewer than 350,000 distinct CDR3 sequences, roughly 19% of which appear only once. Sample: blood. These receptors came from a man between 50 and 59 years old with Graves' ophthalmopathy. Each CDR3 is given with its conserved first and last residue. Each record gives: D gene, J gene, V gene, clone size, CDR3 protein, CDR3 DNA. The D gene is left open where the match is weak. Size values are once, few and many counts, or a class for expanded clones, and some rows have none.

d_gene: TRBD2; j_gene: TRBJ2-3; v_gene: TRBV20-1; abundance: .; CDR3aa: CSARTSGRANTQYF; CDR3nt: TGCAGTGCGCGAACTAGCGGGAGGGCCAATACGCAGTATTTT
d_gene: .; j_gene: TRBJ2-7; v_gene: TRBV5-1; abundance: many; CDR3aa: CASSATQTYEQYF; CDR3nt: TGCGCCAGCAGCGCGACACAAACCTACGAGCAGTACTTC
d_gene: .; j_gene: TRBJ1-5; v_gene: TRBV7-3; abundance: .; CDR3aa: CASSFRVQPQHF; CDR3nt: TGTGCCAGCAGCTTCAGGGTTCAGCCCCAGCATTTT
d_gene: .; j_gene: TRBJ2-5; v_gene: TRBV7-8; abundance: many; CDR3aa: CASSPDRGPETQYF; CDR3nt: TGTGCCAGCAGCCCGGACCGGGGGCCGGAGACCCAGTACTTC
d_gene: TRBD2; j_gene: TRBJ2-5; v_gene: TRBV12-3/TRBV12-4; abundance: .; CDR3aa: CASSLTSVTMLGETQYF; CDR3nt: TGTGCCAGCAGTCTCACTAGCGTCACCATGTTGGGAGAGACCCAGTACTTC
d_gene: .; j_gene: TRBJ2-7; v_gene: TRBV5-4; abundance: .; CDR3aa: CASSLGPGASYEQYF; CDR3nt: TGTGCCAGCAGCTTGGGTCCGGGAGCGTCCTACGAGCAGTACTTC
d_gene: TRBD1; j_gene: TRBJ2-7; v_gene: TRBV6-1; abundance: many; CDR3aa: CASSTLVGTGEMEQYF; CDR3nt: TGTGCCAGCTCAACCCTCGTTGGGACAGGGGAAATGGAGCAGTACTTC
d_gene: .; j_gene: TRBJ2-1; v_gene: TRBV2; abundance: many; CDR3aa: CASTSGFEQFF; CDR3nt: TGTGCCAGCACCTCGGGTTTCGAGCAGTTCTTC
d_gene: TRBD1; j_gene: TRBJ2-7; v_gene: TRBV11-2; abundance: many; CDR3aa: CASSLRTGFREQYF; CDR3nt: TGTGCCAGCAGCTTAAGGACAGGGTTTCGGGAGCAGTACTTC
d_gene: TRBD2; j_gene: TRBJ2-3; v_gene: TRBV11-2; abundance: .; CDR3aa: CASSRGLAGADTQYF; CDR3nt: TGTGCCAGCAGCCGTGGACTAGCGGGAGCAGATACGCAGTATTTT
d_gene: .; j_gene: TRBJ2-2; v_gene: TRBV2; abundance: .; CDR3aa: CASRSPGVGTGELFF; CDR3nt: TGTGCCAGCCGGAGCCCGGGGGTGGGCACCGGGGAGCTGTTTTTT
d_gene: TRBD2; j_gene: TRBJ2-3; v_gene: TRBV24-1; abundance: .; CDR3aa: CATSALAGAGTDTQYF; CDR3nt: TGTGCCACCAGCGCCCTAGCGGGAGCCGGCACAGATACGCAGTATTTT
d_gene: .; j_gene: TRBJ2-2; v_gene: TRBV7-9; abundance: many; CDR3aa: CASSLGAAGELFF; CDR3nt: TGTGCCAGCAGCTTAGGGGCGGCCGGGGAGCTGTTTTTT
d_gene: .; j_gene: TRBJ2-3; v_gene: TRBV20-1; abundance: many; CDR3aa: CSARGLGGAGTDTQYF; CDR3nt: TGCAGTGCTAGAGGTTTGGGGGGGGCAGGCACAGATACGCAGTATTTT
d_gene: .; j_gene: TRBJ2-5; v_gene: TRBV4-3; abundance: .; CDR3aa: CASSQGARETQYF; CDR3nt: TGCGCCAGCAGCCAGGGGGCGCGGGAGACCCAGTACTTC
d_gene: .; j_gene: TRBJ1-1; v_gene: TRBV5-5; abundance: few; CDR3aa: CASRDGGMNTEAFF; CDR3nt: TGTGCCAGCAGGGACGGGGGAATGAACACTGAAGCTTTCTTT
d_gene: .; j_gene: TRBJ2-3; v_gene: TRBV5-1; abundance: .; CDR3aa: CASSLSQSTSTDTQYF; CDR3nt: TGCGCCAGCAGCTTGTCGCAGAGCACTAGCACAGATACGCAGTATTTT
d_gene: .; j_gene: TRBJ1-1; v_gene: TRBV28; abundance: many; CDR3aa: CASMEGLTEAFF; CDR3nt: TGTGCCAGCATGGAGGGGCTCACTGAAGCTTTCTTT
d_gene: .; j_gene: TRBJ2-2; v_gene: TRBV7-3; abundance: few; CDR3aa: CASSLGPDTGELFF; CDR3nt: TGTGCCAGCAGCTTGGGACCAGACACCGGGGAGCTGTTTTTT
d_gene: TRBD1; j_gene: TRBJ2-1; v_gene: TRBV25-1; abundance: .; CDR3aa: CASSELWDRPVGEQFF; CDR3nt: TGTGCCAGCAGTGAATTATGGGACAGGCCCGTCGGAGAGCAGTTCTTC
d_gene: .; j_gene: TRBJ2-7; v_gene: TRBV13; abundance: few; CDR3aa: CASSLSWDTYEQYF; CDR3nt: TGTGCCAGCAGCTTAAGTTGGGACACCTACGAGCAGTACTTC
d_gene: TRBD2; j_gene: TRBJ2-2; v_gene: TRBV3-1; abundance: .; CDR3aa: CASSLGGRTGELFF; CDR3nt: TGTGCCAGCAGCCTTGGCGGGAGGACCGGGGAGCTGTTTTTT
d_gene: TRBD1; j_gene: TRBJ1-5; v_gene: TRBV12-3/TRBV12-4; abundance: few; CDR3aa: CASSQTGGLGNQPQHF; CDR3nt: TGTGCCAGCAGTCAGACAGGGGGTCTAGGCAATCAGCCCCAGCATTTT
d_gene: .; j_gene: TRBJ2-6; v_gene: TRBV11-2; abundance: few; CDR3aa: CASSLRCSGANVLTF; CDR3nt: TGTGCCAGCAGCCTCAGGTGCTCTGGGGCCAACGTCCTGACTTTC
d_gene: .; j_gene: TRBJ1-3; v_gene: TRBV28; abundance: .; CDR3aa: CASSTAGSSGNTIYF; CDR3nt: TGTGCCAGCAGTACGGCAGGGAGCTCTGGAAACACCATATATTTT
d_gene: TRBD1; j_gene: TRBJ2-1; v_gene: TRBV27; abundance: .; CDR3aa: CASSLYSGTGPYNEQFF; CDR3nt: TGTGCCAGCAGTCTTTATTCCGGGACAGGGCCCTACAATGAGCAGTTCTTC
d_gene: TRBD1; j_gene: TRBJ1-5; v_gene: TRBV4-1; abundance: .; CDR3aa: CASSQQGATKWPQHF; CDR3nt: TGCGCCAGCAGCCAACAGGGGGCTACGAAATGGCCCCAGCATTTT
d_gene: TRBD1; j_gene: TRBJ1-1; v_gene: TRBV7-9; abundance: .; CDR3aa: CASSTQGTGGNTEAFF; CDR3nt: TGTGCCAGCAGCACCCAGGGGACAGGGGGGAACACTGAAGCTTTCTTT
d_gene: .; j_gene: TRBJ2-7; v_gene: TRBV28; abundance: few; CDR3aa: CASSSMTDHYEQYF; CDR3nt: TGTGCCAGCAGTTCAATGACAGACCACTACGAGCAGTACTTC
d_gene: TRBD2; j_gene: TRBJ2-7; v_gene: TRBV5-1; abundance: many; CDR3aa: CASKKIAGDYEQYF; CDR3nt: TGCGCCAGCAAAAAAATAGCGGGAGATTACGAGCAGTACTTC
d_gene: TRBD1; j_gene: TRBJ2-7; v_gene: TRBV5-1; abundance: few; CDR3aa: CASSYSGTGGDEQYF; CDR3nt: TGCGCCAGCAGTTACTCCGGGACAGGGGGCGACGAGCAGTACTTC
d_gene: .; j_gene: TRBJ1-5; v_gene: TRBV5-1; abundance: .; CDR3aa: CASSLSSGTGQPQHF; CDR3nt: TGCGCCAGCAGCTTGAGTTCCGGGACGGGGCAGCCCCAGCATTTT
d_gene: .; j_gene: TRBJ2-7; v_gene: TRBV10-3; abundance: few; CDR3aa: CAIGWGQSSYEQYF; CDR3nt: TGTGCCATCGGATGGGGACAAAGCTCCTACGAGCAGTACTTC
d_gene: TRBD1; j_gene: TRBJ2-1; v_gene: TRBV18; abundance: .; CDR3aa: CASSPGQLDNNEQFF; CDR3nt: TGTGCCAGCTCACCGGGACAGTTAGACAACAATGAGCAGTTCTTC
d_gene: .; j_gene: TRBJ2-1; v_gene: TRBV2; abundance: many; CDR3aa: CASSIDGESAIWNEQFF; CDR3nt: TGTGCCAGCAGTATAGACGGCGAGAGCGCGATATGGAATGAGCAGTTCTTC
d_gene: TRBD2; j_gene: TRBJ2-1; v_gene: TRBV7-9; abundance: many; CDR3aa: CASSWRGGLARHNEQFF; CDR3nt: TGTGCCAGCAGCTGGAGGGGGGGACTAGCGCGACACAATGAGCAGTTCTTC
d_gene: TRBD2; j_gene: TRBJ2-2; v_gene: TRBV4-1; abundance: few; CDR3aa: CASSQGLAVNTGELFF; CDR3nt: TGCGCCAGCAGCCAGGGACTAGCGGTGAACACCGGGGAGCTGTTTTTT
d_gene: TRBD1; j_gene: TRBJ2-7; v_gene: TRBV20-1; abundance: many; CDR3aa: CSARDPGGTGIYEQYF; CDR3nt: TGCAGTGCTAGAGATCCAGGGGGGACAGGGATCTACGAGCAGTACTTC
d_gene: .; j_gene: TRBJ2-7; v_gene: TRBV24-1; abundance: .; CDR3aa: CATSVRGSYEQYF; CDR3nt: TGTGCCACCAGTGTAAGGGGCTCCTACGAGCAGTACTTC
d_gene: TRBD2; j_gene: TRBJ2-3; v_gene: TRBV4-1; abundance: .; CDR3aa: CASSQESSGRATDTQYF; CDR3nt: TGTGCCAGCAGCCAAGAATCCAGCGGGAGGGCCACAGATACGCAGTATTTT
d_gene: .; j_gene: TRBJ2-7; v_gene: TRBV5-5; abundance: few; CDR3aa: CASSIQGGTEVEQYF; CDR3nt: TGTGCCAGCAGCATACAGGGTGGGACGGAGGTCGAGCAGTACTTC
d_gene: TRBD1; j_gene: TRBJ2-3; v_gene: TRBV9; abundance: few; CDR3aa: CASSVRDRGYTDTQYF; CDR3nt: TGTGCCAGCAGCGTGCGGGACAGGGGATACACAGATACGCAGTATTTT
d_gene: .; j_gene: TRBJ1-6; v_gene: TRBV12-3/TRBV12-4; abundance: .; CDR3aa: CASRRQDSPLHF; CDR3nt: TGTGCCAGCAGGCGCCAGGATTCACCCCTCCACTTT
d_gene: .; j_gene: TRBJ2-1; v_gene: TRBV18; abundance: few; CDR3aa: CASSQDWSSYNEQFF; CDR3nt: TGTGCCAGCTCACAGGACTGGAGCTCCTACAATGAGCAGTTCTTC
d_gene: TRBD2; j_gene: TRBJ2-7; v_gene: TRBV27; abundance: many; CDR3aa: CASKRGGPSYEQYF; CDR3nt: TGTGCCAGCAAGCGGGGGGGTCCGTCCTACGAGCAGTACTTC
d_gene: .; j_gene: TRBJ2-5; v_gene: TRBV6-2/TRBV6-3; abundance: .; CDR3aa: CASSWRLGETQYF; CDR3nt: TGTGCCAGCAGTTGGCGGCTAGGAGAGACCCAGTACTTC
d_gene: TRBD2; j_gene: TRBJ2-1; v_gene: TRBV5-1; abundance: many; CDR3aa: CASSLGGLAGVRDNEQFF; CDR3nt: TGCGCCAGCAGTCTAGGGGGACTAGCGGGAGTACGGGACAATGAGCAGTTCTTC
d_gene: TRBD2; j_gene: TRBJ2-7; v_gene: TRBV10-3; abundance: .; CDR3aa: CAISGPRSGRGGEQYF; CDR3nt: TGTGCCATCAGTGGCCCACGGAGCGGGAGAGGAGGCGAGCAGTACTTC